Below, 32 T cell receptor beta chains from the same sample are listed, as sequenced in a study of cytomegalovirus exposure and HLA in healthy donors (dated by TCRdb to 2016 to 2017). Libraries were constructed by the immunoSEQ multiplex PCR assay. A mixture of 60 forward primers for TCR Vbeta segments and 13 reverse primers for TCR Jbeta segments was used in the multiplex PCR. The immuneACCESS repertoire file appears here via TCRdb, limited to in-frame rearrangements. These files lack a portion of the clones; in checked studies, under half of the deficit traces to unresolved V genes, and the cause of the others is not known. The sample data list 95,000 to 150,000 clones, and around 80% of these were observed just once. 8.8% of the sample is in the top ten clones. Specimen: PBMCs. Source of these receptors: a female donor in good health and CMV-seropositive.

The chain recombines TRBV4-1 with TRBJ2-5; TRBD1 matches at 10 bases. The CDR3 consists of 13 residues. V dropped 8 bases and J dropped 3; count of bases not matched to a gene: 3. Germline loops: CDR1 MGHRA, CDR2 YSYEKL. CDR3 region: CASRGQGKETQYF. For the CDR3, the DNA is TGCGCCAGCCGGGGACAGGGGAAAGAGACCCAGTACTTC.

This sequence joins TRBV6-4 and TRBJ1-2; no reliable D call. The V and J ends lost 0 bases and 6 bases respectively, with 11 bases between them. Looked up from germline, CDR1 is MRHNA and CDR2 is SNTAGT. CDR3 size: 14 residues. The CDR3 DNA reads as TGTGCCAGCAGTGACTCATGGAGAGGCAATGGCTACACCTTC. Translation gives CASSDSWRGNGYTF.

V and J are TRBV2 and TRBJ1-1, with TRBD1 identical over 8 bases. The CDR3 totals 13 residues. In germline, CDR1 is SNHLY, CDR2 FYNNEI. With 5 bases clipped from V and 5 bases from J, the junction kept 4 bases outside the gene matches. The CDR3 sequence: CASSSGGWTEAFF. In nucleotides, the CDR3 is TGTGCCAGCAGTTCAGGGGGCTGGACTGAAGCTTTCTTT. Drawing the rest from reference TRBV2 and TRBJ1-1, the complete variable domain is EPEVTQTPSHQVTQMGQEVILRCVPISNHLYFYWYRQILGQKVEFLVSFYNNEISEKSEIFDDQFSVERPDGSNFTLKIRSTKLEDSAMYFCASSSGGWTEAFFGQGTRLTVV.

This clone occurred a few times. The CDR3 coding sequence is TGTGCCAGCAGTCGGGACCAGGGACTCATGAACACTGAAGCTTTCTTT. It yields the protein CASSRDQGLMNTEAFF. The V gene is TRBV27, the J gene TRBJ1-1; D perhaps matches TRBD1 (5 bases). Germline V gene data show CDR1 as MNHEY and CDR2 as SMNVEV (reference sequence). This CDR3 is built from 16 residues. The ends were cut back, 5 bases at V and 0 bases at J, with 16 bases in the middle.

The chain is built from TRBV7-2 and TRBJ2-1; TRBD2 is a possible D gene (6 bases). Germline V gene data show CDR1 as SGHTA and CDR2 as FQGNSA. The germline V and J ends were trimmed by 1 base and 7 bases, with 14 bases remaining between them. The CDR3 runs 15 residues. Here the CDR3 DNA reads TGTGCCAGCAGCTTAGTGGGGGGAACGACGAATGAGCAGTTCTTC. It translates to CASSLVGGTTNEQFF.

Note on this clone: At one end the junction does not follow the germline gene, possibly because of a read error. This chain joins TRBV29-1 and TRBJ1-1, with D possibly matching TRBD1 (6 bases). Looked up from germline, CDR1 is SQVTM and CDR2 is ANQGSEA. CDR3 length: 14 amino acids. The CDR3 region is CRVGGPLRDTEAFF. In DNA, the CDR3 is TGCAGGGTTGGGGGGCCCCTTAGGGACACTGAAGCTTTCTTT. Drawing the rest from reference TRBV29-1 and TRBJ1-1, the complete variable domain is SAVISQKPSRDICQRGTSLTIQCQVDSQVTMMFWYRQQPGQSLTLIATANQGSEATYESGFVIDKFPISRPNLTFSTLTVSNMSPEDSSIYLCRVGGPLRDTEAFFGQGTRLTVV.

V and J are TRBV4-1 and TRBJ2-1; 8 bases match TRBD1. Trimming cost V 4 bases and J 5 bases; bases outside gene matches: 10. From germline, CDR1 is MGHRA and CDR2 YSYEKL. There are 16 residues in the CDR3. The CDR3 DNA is TGCGCCAGCAGCCCTCTTGGACAGGGCCCTAACAATGAGCAGTTCTTC. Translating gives CASSPLGQGPNNEQFF.

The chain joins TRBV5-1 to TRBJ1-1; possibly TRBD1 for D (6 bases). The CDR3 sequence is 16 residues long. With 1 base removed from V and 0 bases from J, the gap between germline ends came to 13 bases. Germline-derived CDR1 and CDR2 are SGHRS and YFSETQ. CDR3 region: CASSLSYGQLNTEAFF. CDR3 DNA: TGCGCCAGCAGCTTGTCTTACGGACAGTTGAACACTGAAGCTTTCTTT.

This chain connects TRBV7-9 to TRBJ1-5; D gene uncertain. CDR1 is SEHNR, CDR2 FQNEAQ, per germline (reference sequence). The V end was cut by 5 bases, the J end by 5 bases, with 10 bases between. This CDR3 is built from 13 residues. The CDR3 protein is CASSRLRDQPQHF. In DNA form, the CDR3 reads TGTGCCAGCAGCCGTCTCCGCGATCAGCCCCAGCATTTT.

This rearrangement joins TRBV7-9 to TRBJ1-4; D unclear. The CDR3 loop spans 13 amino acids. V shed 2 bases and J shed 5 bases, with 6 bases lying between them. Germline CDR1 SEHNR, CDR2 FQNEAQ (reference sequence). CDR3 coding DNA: TGTGCCAGCAGCTTAAACCAGAATGAAAAACTGTTTTTT. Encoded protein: CASSLNQNEKLFF.

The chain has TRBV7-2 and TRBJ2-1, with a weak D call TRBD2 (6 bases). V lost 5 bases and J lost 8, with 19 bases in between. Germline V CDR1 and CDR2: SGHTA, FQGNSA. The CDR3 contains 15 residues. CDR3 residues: CASSEEAGFRDEQFF. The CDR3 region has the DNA TGTGCCAGCAGCGAAGAGGCGGGGTTTAGGGATGAGCAGTTCTTC. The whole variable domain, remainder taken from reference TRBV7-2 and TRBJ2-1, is GAGVSQSPSNKVTEKGKDVELRCDPISGHTALYWYRQSLGQGLEFLIYFQGNSAPDKSGLPSDRFSAERTGGSVSTLTIQRTQQEDSAVYLCASSEEAGFRDEQFFGPGTRLTVL.

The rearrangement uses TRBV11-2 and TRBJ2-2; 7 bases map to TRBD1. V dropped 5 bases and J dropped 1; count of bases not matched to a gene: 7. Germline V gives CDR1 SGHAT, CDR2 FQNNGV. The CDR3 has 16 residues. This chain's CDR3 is CASSARQGMNTGELFF. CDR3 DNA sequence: TGTGCCAGCAGCGCCCGACAGGGTATGAACACCGGGGAGCTGTTTTTT.

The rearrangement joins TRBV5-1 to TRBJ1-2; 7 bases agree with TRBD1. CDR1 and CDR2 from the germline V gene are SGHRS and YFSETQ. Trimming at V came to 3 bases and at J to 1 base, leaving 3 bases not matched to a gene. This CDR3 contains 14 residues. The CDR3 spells CASSSTGDNYGYTF. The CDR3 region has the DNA TGCGCCAGCAGCTCAACAGGGGATAACTATGGCTACACCTTC. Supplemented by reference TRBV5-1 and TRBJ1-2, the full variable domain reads KAGVTQTPRYLIKTRGQQVTLSCSPISGHRSVSWYQQTPGQGLQFLFEYFSETQRNKGNFPGRFSGRQFSNSRSEMNVSTLELGDSALYLCASSSTGDNYGYTFGSGTRLTVV.

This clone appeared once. CDR3 nucleotides: TGTGCCAGCACCTACTGGGGGGGAACCACTGAAGCTTTCTTT. It yields the protein CASTYWGGTTEAFF. The chain employs TRBV9 and TRBJ1-1; tentative D call: TRBD1 (5 bases). This CDR3 is built from 14 residues. V lost 6 bases and J lost 4, with 16 bases in between. Germline V gives CDR1 SGDLS, CDR2 YYNGEE.

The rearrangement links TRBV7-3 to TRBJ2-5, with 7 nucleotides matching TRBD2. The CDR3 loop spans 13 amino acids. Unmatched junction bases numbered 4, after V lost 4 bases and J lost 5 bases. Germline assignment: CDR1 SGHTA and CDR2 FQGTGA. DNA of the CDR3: TGTGCCAGCAGCTCGATGCGGGGGGAGACCCAGTACTTC. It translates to CASSSMRGETQYF.

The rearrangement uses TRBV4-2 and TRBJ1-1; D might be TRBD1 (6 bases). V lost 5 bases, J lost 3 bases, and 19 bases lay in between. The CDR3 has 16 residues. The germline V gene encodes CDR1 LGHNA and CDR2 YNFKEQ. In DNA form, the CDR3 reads TGTGCCAGCAGCGCTCCCAGGGGAAGAAAGGACACTGAAGCTTTCTTT. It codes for CASSAPRGRKDTEAFF.

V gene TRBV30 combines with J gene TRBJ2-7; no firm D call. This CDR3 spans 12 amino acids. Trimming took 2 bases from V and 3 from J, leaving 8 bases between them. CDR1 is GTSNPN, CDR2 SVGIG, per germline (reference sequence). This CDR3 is CAWSQVVYEQYF. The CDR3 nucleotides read TGTGCCTGGAGTCAGGTGGTCTACGAGCAGTACTTC.

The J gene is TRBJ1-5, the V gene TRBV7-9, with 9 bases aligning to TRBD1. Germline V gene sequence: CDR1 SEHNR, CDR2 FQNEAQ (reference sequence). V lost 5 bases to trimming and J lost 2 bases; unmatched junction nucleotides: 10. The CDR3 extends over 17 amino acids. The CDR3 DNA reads TGTGCCAGCAGCGCAGGGGACAGGGAGTATGGCAATCAGCCCCAGCATTTT. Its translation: CASSAGDREYGNQPQHF.

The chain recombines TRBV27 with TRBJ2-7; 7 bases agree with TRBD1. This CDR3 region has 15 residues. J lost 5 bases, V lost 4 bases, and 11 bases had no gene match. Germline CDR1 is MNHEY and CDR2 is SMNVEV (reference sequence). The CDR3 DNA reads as TGTGCCAGCAGTTCTGTCCGGGACAGTTCACACGAGCAGTACTTC. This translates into CASSSVRDSSHEQYF.

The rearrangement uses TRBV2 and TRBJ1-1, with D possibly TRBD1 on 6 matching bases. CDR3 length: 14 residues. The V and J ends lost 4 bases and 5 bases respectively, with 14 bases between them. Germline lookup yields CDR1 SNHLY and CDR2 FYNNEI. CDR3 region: CASSGVIRGTEAFF. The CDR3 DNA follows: TGTGCCAGCAGTGGGGTCATAAGGGGGACTGAAGCTTTCTTT. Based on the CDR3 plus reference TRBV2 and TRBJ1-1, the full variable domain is EPEVTQTPSHQVTQMGQEVILRCVPISNHLYFYWYRQILGQKVEFLVSFYNNEISEKSEIFDDQFSVERPDGSNFTLKIRSTKLEDSAMYFCASSGVIRGTEAFFGQGTRLTVV.

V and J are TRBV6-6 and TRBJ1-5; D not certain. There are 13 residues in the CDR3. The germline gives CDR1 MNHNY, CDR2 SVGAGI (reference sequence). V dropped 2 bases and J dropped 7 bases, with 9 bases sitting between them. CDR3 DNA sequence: TGTGCCAGCAGTTACGAGTCGGGGCAGCCCCAGCATTTT. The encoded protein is CASSYESGQPQHF.

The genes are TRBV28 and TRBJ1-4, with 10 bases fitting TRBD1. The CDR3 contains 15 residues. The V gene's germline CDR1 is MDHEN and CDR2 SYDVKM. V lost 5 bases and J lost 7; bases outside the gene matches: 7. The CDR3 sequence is CASSLTGTGAEKLFF. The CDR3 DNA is TGTGCCAGCAGTCTAACCGGGACAGGGGCTGAAAAACTGTTTTTT.

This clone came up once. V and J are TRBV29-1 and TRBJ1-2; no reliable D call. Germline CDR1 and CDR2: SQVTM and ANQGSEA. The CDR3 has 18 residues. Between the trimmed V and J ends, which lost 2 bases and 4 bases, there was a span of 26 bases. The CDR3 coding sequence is TGCAGCGTTGAAATCGATGAACTGCCTTCTCCTGAGCTCTATGGCTACACCTTC. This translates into CSVEIDELPSPELYGYTF.

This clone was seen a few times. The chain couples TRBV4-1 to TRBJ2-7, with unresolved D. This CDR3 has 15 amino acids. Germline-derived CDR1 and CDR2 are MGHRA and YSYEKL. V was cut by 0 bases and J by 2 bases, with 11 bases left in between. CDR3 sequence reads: CASSQEGDKAYEQYF. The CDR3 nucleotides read TGCGCCAGCAGCCAAGAGGGCGATAAGGCCTACGAGCAGTACTTC.

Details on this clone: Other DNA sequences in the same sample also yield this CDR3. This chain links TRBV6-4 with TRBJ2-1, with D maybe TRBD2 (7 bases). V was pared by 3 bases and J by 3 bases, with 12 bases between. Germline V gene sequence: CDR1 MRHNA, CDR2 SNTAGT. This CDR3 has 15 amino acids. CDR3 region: CASSEGGAYYNEQFF. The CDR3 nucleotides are TGTGCCAGCAGTGAAGGGGGGGCTTACTACAATGAGCAGTTCTTC.

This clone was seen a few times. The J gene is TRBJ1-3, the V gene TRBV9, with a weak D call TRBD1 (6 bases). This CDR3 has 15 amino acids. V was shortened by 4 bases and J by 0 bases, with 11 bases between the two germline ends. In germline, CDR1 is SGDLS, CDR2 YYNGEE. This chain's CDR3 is CASSPGQNSGNTIYF. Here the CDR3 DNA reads TGTGCCAGCAGCCCGGGACAAAACTCTGGAAACACCATATATTTT.

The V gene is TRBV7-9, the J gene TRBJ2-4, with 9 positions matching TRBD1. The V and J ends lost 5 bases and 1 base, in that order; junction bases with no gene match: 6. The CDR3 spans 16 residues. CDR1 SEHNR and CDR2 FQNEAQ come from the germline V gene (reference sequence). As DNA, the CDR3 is TGTGCCAGCAGCACAGGGGGCCCATTGGCCAAAAACATTCAGTACTTC. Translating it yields CASSTGGPLAKNIQYF. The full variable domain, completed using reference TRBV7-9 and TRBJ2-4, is DTGVSQNPRHKITKRGQNVTFRCDPISEHNRLYWYRQTLGQGPEFLTYFQNEAQLEKSRLLSDRFSAERPKGSFSTLEIQRTEQGDSAMYLCASSTGGPLAKNIQYFGAGTRLSVL.

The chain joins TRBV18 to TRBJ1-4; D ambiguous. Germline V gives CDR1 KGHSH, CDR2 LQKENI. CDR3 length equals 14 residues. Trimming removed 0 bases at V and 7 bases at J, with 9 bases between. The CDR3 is CASSPPPGSEKLFF. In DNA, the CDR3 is TGTGCCAGCTCACCACCACCAGGATCTGAAAAACTGTTTTTT.

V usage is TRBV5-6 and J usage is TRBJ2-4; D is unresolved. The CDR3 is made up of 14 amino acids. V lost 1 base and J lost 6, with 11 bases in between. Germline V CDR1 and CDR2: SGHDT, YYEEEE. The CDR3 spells CASSLLAAANIQYF. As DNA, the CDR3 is TGTGCCAGCAGCTTGCTTGCCGCGGCAAACATTCAGTACTTC.

The CDR3 reads CASSFQGGDTEAFF. The CDR3 coding sequence is TGTGCCAGCAGCTTCCAGGGGGGAGACACTGAAGCTTTCTTT. The chain links TRBV7-3 to TRBJ1-1; 7 positions agree with TRBD1. The J segment lost 3 bases and the V segment lost 3 bases, leaving 4 bases of the junction unmatched. This CDR3 comprises 14 residues. The germline CDR1 and CDR2 sequences are SGHTA and FQGTGA.

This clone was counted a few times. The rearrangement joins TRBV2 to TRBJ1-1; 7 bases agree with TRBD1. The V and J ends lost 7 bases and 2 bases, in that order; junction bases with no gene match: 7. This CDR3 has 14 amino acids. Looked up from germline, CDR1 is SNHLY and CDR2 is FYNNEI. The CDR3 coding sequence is TGTGCCAGCATGTCAAACAGGGGCAACACTGAAGCTTTCTTT. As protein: CASMSNRGNTEAFF.

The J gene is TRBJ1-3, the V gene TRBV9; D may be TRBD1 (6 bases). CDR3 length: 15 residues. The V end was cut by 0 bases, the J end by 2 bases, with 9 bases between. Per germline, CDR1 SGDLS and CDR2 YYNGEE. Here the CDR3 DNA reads TGTGCCAGCAGCGTAGAAGGGGGAACTGGAAACACCATATATTTT. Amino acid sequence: CASSVEGGTGNTIYF.